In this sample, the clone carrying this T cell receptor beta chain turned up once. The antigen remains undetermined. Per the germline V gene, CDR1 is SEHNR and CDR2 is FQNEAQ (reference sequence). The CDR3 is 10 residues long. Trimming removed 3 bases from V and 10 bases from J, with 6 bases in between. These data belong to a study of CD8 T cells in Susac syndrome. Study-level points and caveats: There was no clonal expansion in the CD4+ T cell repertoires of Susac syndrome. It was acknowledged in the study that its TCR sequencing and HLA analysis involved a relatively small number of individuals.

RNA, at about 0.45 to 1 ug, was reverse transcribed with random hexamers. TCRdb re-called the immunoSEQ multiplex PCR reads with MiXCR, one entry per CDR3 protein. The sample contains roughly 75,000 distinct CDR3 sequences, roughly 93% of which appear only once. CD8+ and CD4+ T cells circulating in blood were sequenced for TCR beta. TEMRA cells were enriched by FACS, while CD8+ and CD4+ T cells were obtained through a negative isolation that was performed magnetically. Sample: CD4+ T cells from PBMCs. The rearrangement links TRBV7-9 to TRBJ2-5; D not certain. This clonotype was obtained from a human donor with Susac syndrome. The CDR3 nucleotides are TGTGCCAGCAGCTTGGGAAACCAGTACTTC. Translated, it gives CASSLGNQYF.